Following are 14 T cell receptor beta chains from one sample sequenced in a study of molecular identifiers for immune sequencing clone quantification. MiXCR, run by TCRdb on the PCR reads, gives a single entry per CDR3 protein. The profile covers 600,000 to 650,000 distinct CDR3 sequences, with 15% to 20% appearing a single time and 0.85% taken by the ten largest. The material sequenced was naive CD8+ T cells from blood, with Jurkat cell RNA spiked in. Documented subset: FACS-sorted CD8+CD4-CCR7+CD45RA+ naive T cells. The receptors were sampled from a human donor in good health. Some libraries in this study had Jurkat cell RNA spiked in.

This clonotype occurred a few times. The CDR3 bases are TGTGCCAGTCGACACGGTGCCCACGATGAGCAGTTCTTC. This sequence encodes CASRHGAHDEQFF. The chain couples TRBV19 to TRBJ2-1; D ambiguous. The V end lost 8 bases, the J end lost 8 bases, and 16 bases lay between the germline ends. Looked up from germline, CDR1 is LNHDA and CDR2 is SQIVND (reference sequence). The CDR3 spans 13 residues. Variable domain in full (rest from reference TRBV19 and TRBJ2-1): DGGITQSPKYLFRKEGQNVTLSCEQNLNHDAMYWYRQDPGQGLRLIYYSQIVNDFQKGDIAEGYSVSREKKESFPLTVTSAQKNPTAFYLCASRHGAHDEQFFGPGTRLTVL.

This clonotype was counted at least ten times. The genes are TRBV4-1 and TRBJ2-3, with TRBD2 matching 9 bases. V shed 3 bases and J 2 bases; nucleotides not matched to a gene: 6. CDR1 and CDR2 from the germline V gene are MGHRA and YSYEKL. The CDR3 loop spans 16 amino acids. This chain's CDR3 is CASSHNLAGHTDTQYF. CDR3 sequence (DNA): TGCGCCAGCAGCCACAATCTAGCGGGACACACAGATACGCAGTATTTT.

The table lists this clonotype with many counts. The chain links TRBV14 to TRBJ2-2, with 7 bases that match TRBD1. Looked up from germline, CDR1 is SGHDN and CDR2 is FVKESK. The CDR3 extends over 18 amino acids. After removal of 4 bases from V and 5 bases from J, the junction contained 16 bases not matched to a gene. CDR3 loop: CASSLETGTVIGTGELFF. CDR3 coding DNA: TGTGCCAGCAGCCTGGAGACCGGGACAGTTATAGGGACCGGGGAGCTGTTTTTT.

The chain has TRBV6-2 or TRBV6-3 and TRBJ2-1, with a weak D call TRBD2 (6 bases). The CDR3 runs 12 residues. Germline V CDR1 and CDR2: MNHEY, SVGEGT. The V end was cut by 6 bases, the J end by 10 bases, with 13 bases between. The CDR3 loop is CASSRRVLEQFF. The CDR3 nucleotides read TGTGCCAGCAGCCGGAGGGTATTAGAGCAGTTCTTC.

This clonotype has just a few counts. The rearrangement links TRBV7-9 to TRBJ1-1; D gene ambiguous. The CDR3 has 16 residues. Per germline, CDR1 SEHNR and CDR2 FQNEAQ (reference sequence). The V end was cut by 5 bases, the J end by 0 bases, with 16 bases between. The CDR3 sequence is CASSNSGSFMNTEAFF. As DNA, the CDR3 is TGTGCCAGCAGCAACTCCGGGTCCTTCATGAACACTGAAGCTTTCTTT.

This chain uses TRBV27 with TRBJ2-1; 8 nucleotides agree with TRBD2. The V gene's germline CDR1 is MNHEY and CDR2 SMNVEV (reference sequence). The CDR3 is 13 amino acids. Trimming took 4 bases from V and 5 from J; bases not matched to a gene: 1. This chain's CDR3 is CASSWREDNEQFF. As DNA, the CDR3 is TGTGCCAGCAGTTGGCGGGAGGACAATGAGCAGTTCTTC.

The sample holds many counts of this clonotype. V is TRBV20-1 and J is TRBJ2-1; D is unresolved. Germline lookup yields CDR1 DFQATT and CDR2 SNEGSKA (reference sequence). V dropped 6 bases and J dropped 5 bases, with 11 bases sitting between them. CDR3 length: 12 amino acids. The CDR3 DNA follows: TGCAGTGCCATCGAAGCCAACAATGAGCAGTTCTTC. It yields the protein CSAIEANNEQFF.

This clonotype was picked up many times. V and J are TRBV13 and TRBJ2-6; no clear D gene. Germline lookup yields CDR1 PRHDT and CDR2 FYEKMQ (reference sequence). There are 16 residues in the CDR3. V was cut by 1 base and J by 0 bases, with 7 bases left in between. The CDR3 DNA sequence: TGTGCCAGCAGCTTAGACAGCTACTCTGGGGCCAACGTCCTGACTTTC. Translating gives CASSLDSYSGANVLTF.

This clonotype showed up just a few times. The V gene is TRBV27, the J gene TRBJ2-3, with 8 nucleotides matching TRBD1. Germline CDR1 MNHEY, CDR2 SMNVEV (reference sequence). Unmatched junction bases numbered 8, after V lost 7 bases and J lost 2 bases. The CDR3 has 15 amino acids. The CDR3 loop is CASTAGTGYTDTQYF. CDR3 in DNA: TGTGCCAGCACCGCCGGGACAGGCTACACAGATACGCAGTATTTT.

At least ten counts were recorded for this clonotype. The rearrangement uses TRBV4-3 and TRBJ2-3, with D maybe TRBD1 (6 bases). The CDR3 runs 15 residues. V shed 0 bases and J shed 3 bases, with 10 bases lying between them. The germline CDR1 and CDR2 sequences are LGHNA and YSLEER. Written as DNA, the CDR3 is TGCGCCAGCAGCCAAGATCCGGGACAAACAGATACGCAGTATTTT. It codes for CASSQDPGQTDTQYF.

This clonotype appeared a few times. CDR3 bases: TGCGCCAGCAGCCAAGATAGGAGCTTACTCTACGAGCAGTACTTC. Translation gives CASSQDRSLLYEQYF. This rearrangement joins TRBV4-3 to TRBJ2-7; D uncertain. Germline V gene lookup returns CDR1 LGHNA and CDR2 YSLEER. The CDR3 is 15 residues long. Trimming pared 0 bases from V and 3 bases from J, leaving 12 bases between.

The rearrangement uses TRBV15 and TRBJ2-1; either TRBD1 or TRBD2 may fit D (5 bases each). Trimming took off 8 bases at V and 7 bases at J, with 15 bases between the two ends. The CDR3 sequence is 13 residues long. Germline V gene data show CDR1 as LNHNV and CDR2 as YYDKDF (reference sequence). CDR3 nucleotides: TGTGCCACCTCTTCGGTCGGGGCTAATGAGCAGTTCTTC. It encodes CATSSVGANEQFF.

There are many counts of this clonotype. The CDR3 nucleotides read TGCGCCAGCAGCCAAGGCACCGGGACAGGCCCCGAGCCCCAGCATTTT. Translation gives CASSQGTGTGPEPQHF. The rearrangement joins TRBV4-3 to TRBJ1-5, with 8 bases aligning to TRBD1. This CDR3 has 16 residues. J was trimmed by 8 bases and V by 1 base; bases with no gene match: 10. Germline V gene lookup returns CDR1 LGHNA and CDR2 YSLEER.

This clonotype was recorded many times. CDR3 coding DNA: TGTGCCAGCACCCAATACAAGAACACTGAAGCTTTCTTT. Translated: CASTQYKNTEAFF. This chain uses TRBV6-5 with TRBJ1-1; D unclear. Germline V gene sequence: CDR1 MNHEY, CDR2 SVGAGI. Trimming removed 7 bases at V and 1 base at J, with 10 bases between. The CDR3 totals 13 residues.